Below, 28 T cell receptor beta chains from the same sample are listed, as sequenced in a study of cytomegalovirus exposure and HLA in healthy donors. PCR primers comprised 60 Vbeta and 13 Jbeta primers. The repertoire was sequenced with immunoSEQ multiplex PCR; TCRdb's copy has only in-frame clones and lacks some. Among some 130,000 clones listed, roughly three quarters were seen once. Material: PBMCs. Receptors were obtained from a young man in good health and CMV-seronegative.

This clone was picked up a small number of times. The CDR3 here is CASSSAGGGSYEQYF. The CDR3 DNA is TGTGCCAGCAGTTCAGCGGGAGGGGGGTCCTACGAGCAGTACTTC. This chain links TRBV28 with TRBJ2-7; 10 positions match TRBD2. Unmatched junction bases numbered 4, after V lost 4 bases and J lost 1 base. CDR3 size: 15 residues. Germline V gives CDR1 MDHEN, CDR2 SYDVKM.

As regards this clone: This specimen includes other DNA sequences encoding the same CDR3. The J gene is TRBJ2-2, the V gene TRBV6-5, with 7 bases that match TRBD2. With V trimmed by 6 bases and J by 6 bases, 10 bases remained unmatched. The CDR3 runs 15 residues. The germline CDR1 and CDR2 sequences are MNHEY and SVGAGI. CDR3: CASSSPGGMAGELFF. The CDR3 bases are TGTGCCAGCAGCTCTCCGGGGGGAATGGCCGGGGAGCTGTTTTTT.

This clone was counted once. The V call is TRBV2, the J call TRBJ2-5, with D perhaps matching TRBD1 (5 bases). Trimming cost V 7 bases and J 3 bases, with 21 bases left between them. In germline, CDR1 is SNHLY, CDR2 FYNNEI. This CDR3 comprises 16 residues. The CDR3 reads CASKEWVWTFKETQYF. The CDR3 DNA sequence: TGTGCCAGCAAGGAGTGGGTCTGGACATTCAAAGAGACCCAGTACTTC.

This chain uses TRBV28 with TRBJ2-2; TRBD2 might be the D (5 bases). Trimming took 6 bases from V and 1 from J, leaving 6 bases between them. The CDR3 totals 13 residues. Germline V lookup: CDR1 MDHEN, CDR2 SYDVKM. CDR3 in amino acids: CASRAVNTGELFF. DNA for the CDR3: TGTGCCAGCAGAGCGGTGAACACCGGGGAGCTGTTTTTT. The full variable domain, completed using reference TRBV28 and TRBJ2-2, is DVKVTQSSRYLVKRTGEKVFLECVQDMDHENMFWYRQDPGLGLRLIYFSYDVKMKEKGDIPEGYSVSREKKERFSLILESASTNQTSMYLCASRAVNTGELFFGEGSRLTVL.

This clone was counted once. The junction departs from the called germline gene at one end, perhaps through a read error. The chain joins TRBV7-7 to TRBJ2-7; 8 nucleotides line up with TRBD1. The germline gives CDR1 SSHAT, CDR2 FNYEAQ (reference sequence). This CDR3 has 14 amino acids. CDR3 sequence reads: CASSVGTGTYEQYF. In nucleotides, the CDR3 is TGTGCTAGCAGCGTAGGGACAGGAACCTACGAGCAGTACTTC. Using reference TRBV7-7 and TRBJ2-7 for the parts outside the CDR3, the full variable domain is GAGVSQSPRYKVTKRGQDVTLRCDPISSHATLYWYQQALGQGPEFLTYFNYEAQPDKSGLPSDRFSAERPEGSISTLTIQRTEQRDSAMYRCASSVGTGTYEQYFGPGTRLTVT.

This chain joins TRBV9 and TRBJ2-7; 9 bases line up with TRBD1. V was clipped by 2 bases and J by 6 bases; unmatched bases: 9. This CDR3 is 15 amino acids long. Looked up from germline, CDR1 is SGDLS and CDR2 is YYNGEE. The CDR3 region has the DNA TGTGCCAGCAGCGTCCGGGACAGGGAACCCCTCGAGCAGTACTTC. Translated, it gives CASSVRDREPLEQYF.

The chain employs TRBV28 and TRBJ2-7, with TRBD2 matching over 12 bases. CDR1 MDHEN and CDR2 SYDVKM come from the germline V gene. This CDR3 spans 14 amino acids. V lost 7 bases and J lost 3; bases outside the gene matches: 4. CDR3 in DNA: TGTGCCAGCACCCCGACTAGCGGGAGCTACGAGCAGTACTTC. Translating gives CASTPTSGSYEQYF.

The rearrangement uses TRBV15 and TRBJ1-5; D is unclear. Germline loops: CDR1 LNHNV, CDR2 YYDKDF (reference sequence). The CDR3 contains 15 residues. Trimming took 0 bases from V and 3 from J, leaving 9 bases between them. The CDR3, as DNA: TGTGCCACCAGCAGAGATATCCGGGTCAATCAGCCCCAGCATTTT. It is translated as CATSRDIRVNQPQHF.

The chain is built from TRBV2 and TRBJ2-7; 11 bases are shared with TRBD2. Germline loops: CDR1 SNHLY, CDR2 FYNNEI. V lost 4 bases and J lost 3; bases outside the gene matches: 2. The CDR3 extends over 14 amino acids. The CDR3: CASSGLAGFYEQYF. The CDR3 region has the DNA TGTGCCAGCAGTGGACTAGCGGGGTTCTACGAGCAGTACTTC. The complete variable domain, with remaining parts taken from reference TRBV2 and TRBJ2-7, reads EPEVTQTPSHQVTQMGQEVILRCVPISNHLYFYWYRQILGQKVEFLVSFYNNEISEKSEIFDDQFSVERPDGSNFTLKIRSTKLEDSAMYFCASSGLAGFYEQYFGPGTRLTVT.

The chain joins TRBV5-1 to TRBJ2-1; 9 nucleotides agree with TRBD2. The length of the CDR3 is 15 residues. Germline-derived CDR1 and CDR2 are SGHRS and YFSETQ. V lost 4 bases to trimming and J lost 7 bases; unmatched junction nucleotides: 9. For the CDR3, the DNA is TGCGCCAGCAGCCCAAGACTAGCGGAGGGTAATGAGCAGTTCTTC. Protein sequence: CASSPRLAEGNEQFF.

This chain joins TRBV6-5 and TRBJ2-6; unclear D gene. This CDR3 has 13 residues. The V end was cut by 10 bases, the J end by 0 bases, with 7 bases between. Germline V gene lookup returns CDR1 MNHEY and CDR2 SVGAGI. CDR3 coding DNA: TGTGCCACGAAGAGCTCTGGGGCCAACGTCCTGACTTTC. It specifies CATKSSGANVLTF.

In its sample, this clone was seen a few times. The CDR3 DNA follows: TGTGCCAGCAGCTTAGGACGGACAGGGGCCTATTCCGGAACTGAAGCTTTCTTT. Amino acid sequence: CASSLGRTGAYSGTEAFF. The rearrangement joins TRBV7-9 to TRBJ1-1; 9 bases match TRBD1. This CDR3 has 18 amino acids. CDR1 is SEHNR, CDR2 FQNEAQ, per germline (reference sequence). The ends lost 1 base at V and 5 bases at J; junction bases unmatched: 14.

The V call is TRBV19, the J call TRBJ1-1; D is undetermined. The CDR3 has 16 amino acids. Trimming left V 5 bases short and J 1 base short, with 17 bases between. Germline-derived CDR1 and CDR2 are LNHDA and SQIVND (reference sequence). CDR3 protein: CASSPGSGLGNTEAFF. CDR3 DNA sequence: TGTGCCAGTAGTCCTGGGAGTGGGCTAGGGAACACTGAAGCTTTCTTT.

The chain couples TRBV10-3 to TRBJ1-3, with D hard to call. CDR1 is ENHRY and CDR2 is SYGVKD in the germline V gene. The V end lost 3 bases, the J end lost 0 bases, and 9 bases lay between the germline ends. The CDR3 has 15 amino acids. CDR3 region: CAISDRVSSGNTIYF. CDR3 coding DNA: TGTGCCATCAGTGACCGAGTTTCCTCTGGAAACACCATATATTTT.

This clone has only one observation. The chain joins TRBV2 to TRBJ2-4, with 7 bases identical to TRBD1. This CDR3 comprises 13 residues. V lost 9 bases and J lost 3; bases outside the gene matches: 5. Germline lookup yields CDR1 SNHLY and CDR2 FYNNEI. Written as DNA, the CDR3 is TGTGCCAGGTCCGGGACAGACAAAAACATTCAGTACTTC. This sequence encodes CARSGTDKNIQYF.

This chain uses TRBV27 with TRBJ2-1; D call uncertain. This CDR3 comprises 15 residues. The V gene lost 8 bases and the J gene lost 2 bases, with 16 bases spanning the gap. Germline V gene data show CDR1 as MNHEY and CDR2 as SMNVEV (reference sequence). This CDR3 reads CASGFLDRAYNEQFF. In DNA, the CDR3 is TGTGCCAGCGGCTTTTTGGATCGGGCCTACAATGAGCAGTTCTTC.

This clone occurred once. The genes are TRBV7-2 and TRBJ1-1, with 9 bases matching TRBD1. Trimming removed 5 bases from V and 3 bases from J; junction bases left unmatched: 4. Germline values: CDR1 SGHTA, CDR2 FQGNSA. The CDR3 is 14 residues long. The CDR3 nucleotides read TGTGCCAGCAGCCACTGGGACAGGGACACTGAAGCTTTCTTT. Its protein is CASSHWDRDTEAFF.

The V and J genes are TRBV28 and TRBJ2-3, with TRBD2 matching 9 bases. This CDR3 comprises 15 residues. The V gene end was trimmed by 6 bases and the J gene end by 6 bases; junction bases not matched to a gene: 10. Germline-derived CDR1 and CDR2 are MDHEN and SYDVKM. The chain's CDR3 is CASSPEGSGRDTQYF. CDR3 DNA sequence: TGTGCCAGCAGCCCAGAAGGGAGCGGGAGGGATACGCAGTATTTT.

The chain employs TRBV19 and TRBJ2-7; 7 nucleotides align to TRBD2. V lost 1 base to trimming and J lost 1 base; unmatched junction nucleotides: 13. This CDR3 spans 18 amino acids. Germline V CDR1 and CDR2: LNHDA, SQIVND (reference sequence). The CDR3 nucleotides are TGTGCCAGTAGTATAGGACTCCGGTCTAGCGGAATGTCCTACGAGCAGTACTTC. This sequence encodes CASSIGLRSSGMSYEQYF. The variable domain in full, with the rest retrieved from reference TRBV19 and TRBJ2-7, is DGGITQSPKYLFRKEGQNVTLSCEQNLNHDAMYWYRQDPGQGLRLIYYSQIVNDFQKGDIAEGYSVSREKKESFPLTVTSAQKNPTAFYLCASSIGLRSSGMSYEQYFGPGTRLTVT.

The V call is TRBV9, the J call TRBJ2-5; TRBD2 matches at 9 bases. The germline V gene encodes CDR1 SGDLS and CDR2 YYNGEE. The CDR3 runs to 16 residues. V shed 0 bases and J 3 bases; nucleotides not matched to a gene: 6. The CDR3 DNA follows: TGTGCCAGCAGCGTAGGACCGGCGGGAGGGAAAGAGACCCAGTACTTC. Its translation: CASSVGPAGGKETQYF.

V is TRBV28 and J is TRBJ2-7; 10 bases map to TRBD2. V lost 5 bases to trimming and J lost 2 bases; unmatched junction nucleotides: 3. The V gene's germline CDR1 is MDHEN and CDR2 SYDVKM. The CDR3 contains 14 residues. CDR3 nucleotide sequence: TGTGCCAGCAGTCCTAGCGGGAGCACCTACGAGCAGTACTTC. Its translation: CASSPSGSTYEQYF.

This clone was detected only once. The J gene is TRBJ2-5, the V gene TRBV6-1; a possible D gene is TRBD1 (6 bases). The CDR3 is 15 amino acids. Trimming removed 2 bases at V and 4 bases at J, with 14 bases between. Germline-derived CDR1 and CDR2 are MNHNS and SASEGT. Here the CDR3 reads CASSEYRAVPETQYF. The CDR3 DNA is TGTGCCAGCAGTGAATACAGGGCTGTTCCAGAGACCCAGTACTTC.

CDR3 DNA: TGTGCCAGCAGTGAAACCCCTAGCGAGGGATGGGATACGCAGTATTTT. Its translation is CASSETPSEGWDTQYF. V usage is TRBV2 and J usage is TRBJ2-3; perhaps TRBD2 as D (6 bases). V was shortened by 2 bases and J by 6 bases, with 18 bases between the two germline ends. Per the germline V gene, CDR1 is SNHLY and CDR2 is FYNNEI. The CDR3 has 16 amino acids.

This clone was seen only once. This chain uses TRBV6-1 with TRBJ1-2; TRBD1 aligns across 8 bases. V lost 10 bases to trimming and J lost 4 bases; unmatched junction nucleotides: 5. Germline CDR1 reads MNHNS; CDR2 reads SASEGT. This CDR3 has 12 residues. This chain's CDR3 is CATGQGAYGYTF. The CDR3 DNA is TGTGCCACCGGACAGGGTGCCTATGGCTACACCTTC.

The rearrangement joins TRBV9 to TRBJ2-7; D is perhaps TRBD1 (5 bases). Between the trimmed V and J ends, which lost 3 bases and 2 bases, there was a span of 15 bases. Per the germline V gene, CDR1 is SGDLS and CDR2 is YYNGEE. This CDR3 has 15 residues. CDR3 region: CASSAGQLNAYEQYF. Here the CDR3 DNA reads TGTGCCAGCAGCGCCGGACAACTAAACGCCTACGAGCAGTACTTC. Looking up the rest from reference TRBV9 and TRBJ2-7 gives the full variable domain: DSGVTQTPKHLITATGQRVTLRCSPRSGDLSVYWYQQSLDQGLQFLIQYYNGEERAKGNILERFSAQQFPDLHSELNLSSLELGDSALYFCASSAGQLNAYEQYFGPGTRLTVT.

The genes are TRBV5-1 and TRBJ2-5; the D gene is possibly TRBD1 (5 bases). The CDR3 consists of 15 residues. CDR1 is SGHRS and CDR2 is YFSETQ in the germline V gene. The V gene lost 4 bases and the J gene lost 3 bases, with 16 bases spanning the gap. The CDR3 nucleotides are TGCGCCAGCAGCCTTGACAGCCAGGCGAAAGAGACCCAGTACTTC. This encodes CASSLDSQAKETQYF.

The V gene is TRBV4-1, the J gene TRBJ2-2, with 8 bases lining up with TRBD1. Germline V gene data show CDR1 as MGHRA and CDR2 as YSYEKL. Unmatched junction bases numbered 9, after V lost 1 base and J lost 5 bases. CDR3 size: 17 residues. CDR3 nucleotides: TGCGCCAGCAGCCAAGGCCGTCAGGGGGCGGGTACCGGGGAGCTGTTTTTT. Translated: CASSQGRQGAGTGELFF.

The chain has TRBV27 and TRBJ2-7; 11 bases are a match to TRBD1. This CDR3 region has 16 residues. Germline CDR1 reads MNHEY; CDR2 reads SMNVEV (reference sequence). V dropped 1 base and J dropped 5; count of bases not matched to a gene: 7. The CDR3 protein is CASSLYGKDRGHEQYF. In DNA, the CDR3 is TGTGCCAGCAGTTTATATGGTAAGGACAGGGGGCACGAGCAGTACTTC.